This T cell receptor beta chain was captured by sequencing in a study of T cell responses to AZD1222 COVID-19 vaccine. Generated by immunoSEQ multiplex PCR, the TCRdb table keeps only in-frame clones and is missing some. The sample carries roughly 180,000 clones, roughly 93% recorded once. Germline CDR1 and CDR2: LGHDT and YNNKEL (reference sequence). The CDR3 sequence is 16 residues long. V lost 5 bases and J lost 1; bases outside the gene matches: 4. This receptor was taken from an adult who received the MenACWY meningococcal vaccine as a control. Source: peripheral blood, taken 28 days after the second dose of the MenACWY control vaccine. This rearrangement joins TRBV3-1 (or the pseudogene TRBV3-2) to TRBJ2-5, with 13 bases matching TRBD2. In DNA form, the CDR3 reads TGTGCCAGCAGCGCGACTAGCGGGGGGCCCCAAGAGACCCAGTACTTC. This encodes CASSATSGGPQETQYF.